This T cell receptor beta chain derives from a study of T cell responses to AZD1222 COVID-19 vaccine. Broader study findings: As reported, nearly half of all spike-specific TCRs target variant regions that are unmutated.

Points on this clone: Its antigen is not identified.

V was cut by 0 bases and J by 2 bases, with 9 bases left in between. CDR1 is SGHNT, CDR2 YYREEE, per germline (reference sequence). CDR3 length equals 14 residues. Repertoires were generated with immunoSEQ multiplex PCR, while TCRdb's copy carries only in-frame clones and drops some. The table lists 130,000 or so clones, approximately 88% of them singletons. This rearrangement joins TRBV5-4 to TRBJ2-7; possibly TRBD1 for D (5 bases). The sequencing used peripheral blood, collected on day 0 of AZD1222 vaccination. The receptor was isolated from an adult in good health. The CDR3 protein is CASSLEQEAYEQYF. CDR3 sequence (DNA): TGTGCCAGCAGCTTGGAACAGGAAGCCTACGAGCAGTACTTC.